The 24 T cell receptor beta chains below were found in one sample sequenced in a study of blood T cell repertoires in COVID-19. Repertoires were generated with immunoSEQ multiplex PCR, while TCRdb's copy carries only in-frame clones and drops some. The sample has about 200,000 clones, approximately 86% seen once. The source material was PBMCs or T cells enriched from blood (not recorded which). The origin of the receptors is a woman aged 30 to 39 who had recovered from COVID-19.

The chain joins TRBV2 to TRBJ2-5, with 11 bases aligning to TRBD1. The trim removed 3 bases at V and 4 bases at J, leaving 1 base unmatched. This CDR3 is 14 amino acids long. Per germline, CDR1 SNHLY and CDR2 FYNNEI. The CDR3 bases are TGTGCCAGCAGTGATGGACAGGGGGCAGAGACCCAGTACTTC. It codes for CASSDGQGAETQYF.

The J gene is TRBJ2-5, the V gene TRBV10-3; 10 bases align to TRBD2. CDR3 length: 15 amino acids. J gave up 5 bases and V 3 bases, and 6 bases lay outside the gene matches. Germline V CDR1 and CDR2: ENHRY, SYGVKD. The CDR3: CAISEAGGPGETQYF. CDR3 coding DNA: TGTGCCATCAGTGAAGCGGGGGGGCCGGGTGAGACCCAGTACTTC.

This chain connects TRBV7-9 to TRBJ2-7; D is perhaps TRBD2 (5 bases). V lost 8 bases and J 2 bases, leaving 10 bases between the germline ends. The length of the CDR3 is 12 residues. CDR1 is SEHNR and CDR2 is FQNEAQ in the germline V gene (reference sequence). The CDR3 nucleotides read TGTGCCAGCGAACGGGATACCTACGAGCAGTACTTC. Translated: CASERDTYEQYF.

This clone turned up a few times. The DNA for the CDR3 is TGTGCCAGCAGCTCCTTTGGGGCCGGGGGATATTCACCCCTCCACTTT. Translated, it gives CASSSFGAGGYSPLHF. The chain has TRBV27 and TRBJ1-6; weak D call: TRBD1 (5 bases). Germline CDR1 is MNHEY and CDR2 is SMNVEV (reference sequence). The CDR3 consists of 16 residues. V was cut by 6 bases and J by 8 bases, with 20 bases left in between.

The J gene is TRBJ1-2, the V gene TRBV25-1; 9 positions agree with TRBD1. The J segment lost 3 bases and the V segment lost 9 bases, leaving 5 bases of the junction unmatched. CDR1 is MGHDK, CDR2 SYGVNS, per germline. This CDR3 has 13 amino acids. DNA for the CDR3: TGTGCCAGTCTAGGACAGGGGTACTATGGCTACACCTTC. It translates to CASLGQGYYGYTF.

The V and J genes are TRBV6-5 and TRBJ1-1; D is possibly TRBD1 (5 bases). Germline CDR1 and CDR2: MNHEY and SVGAGI. Trimming took off 7 bases at V and 5 bases at J, with 20 bases between the two ends. The CDR3 spans 15 residues. CDR3 protein: CASTTDGGFRTEAFF. The CDR3 DNA is TGTGCCAGCACCACCGACGGGGGGTTCCGAACTGAAGCTTTCTTT.

J is TRBJ2-3 and V is TRBV18; 11 bases align to TRBD2. This CDR3 has 21 residues. Germline V gene sequence: CDR1 KGHSH, CDR2 LQKENI. The trim removed 0 bases at V and 3 bases at J, leaving 17 bases unmatched. The CDR3 DNA is TGTGCCAGCTCACCACCCGGGGGGAAATTTCTGCTAGCGGGAGGTACAGATACGCAGTATTTT. Its protein is CASSPPGGKFLLAGGTDTQYF.

This clone was seen once. This chain joins TRBV7-9 and TRBJ2-3; 9 bases fit TRBD2. This CDR3 spans 14 amino acids. The trim removed 11 bases at V and 2 bases at J, leaving 8 bases unmatched. Germline CDR1 is SEHNR and CDR2 is FQNEAQ (reference sequence). CDR3 residues: CAGGASGNTDTQYF. The CDR3 DNA reads as TGTGCCGGGGGGGCTAGCGGGAACACAGATACGCAGTATTTT.

The rearrangement joins TRBV5-8 to TRBJ2-3; D is possibly TRBD2 (5 bases). With 2 bases removed from V and 0 bases from J, the gap between germline ends came to 10 bases. Germline CDR1 and CDR2: SGHTS and YDEGEE. This CDR3 spans 15 amino acids. CDR3 residues: CASSLVASSTDTQYF. As DNA, the CDR3 is TGTGCCAGCAGCTTAGTAGCGTCTAGCACAGATACGCAGTATTTT.

This chain uses TRBV6-5 with TRBJ1-2; 8 bases match TRBD1. The germline V gene encodes CDR1 MNHEY and CDR2 SVGAGI. CDR3 size: 16 residues. With 2 bases clipped from V and 8 bases from J, the junction kept 13 bases outside the gene matches. The CDR3 nucleotides read TGTGCCAGCAGTTACCTGCTAGGACAGGGAAGTGCGGGCTACACCTTC. Translated: CASSYLLGQGSAGYTF.

The V gene is TRBV29-1, the J gene TRBJ2-2; D may be TRBD2 (7 bases). Trimming took off 4 bases at V and 5 bases at J, with 14 bases between the two ends. The V gene's germline CDR1 is SQVTM and CDR2 ANQGSEA. The CDR3 is 14 residues long. CDR3 sequence: CSVASGGKTGELFF. DNA of the CDR3: TGCAGCGTTGCCTCGGGGGGCAAGACCGGGGAGCTGTTTTTT.

The J gene is TRBJ2-2, the V gene TRBV3-1 (or the pseudogene TRBV3-2); a possible D gene is TRBD2 (7 bases). V lost 4 bases and J lost 3, with 15 bases in between. Germline lookup yields CDR1 LGHDT and CDR2 YNNKEL (reference sequence). The CDR3 totals 16 residues. CDR3 amino acids: CASSPGAGADTGELFF. The CDR3 region has the DNA TGTGCCAGCAGCCCGGGGGCGGGGGCCGACACCGGGGAGCTGTTTTTT.

The V gene is TRBV28, the J gene TRBJ1-5, with D perhaps matching TRBD1 (5 bases). Germline CDR1 and CDR2: MDHEN and SYDVKM. V was shortened by 0 bases and J by 2 bases, with 5 bases between the two germline ends. The CDR3 has 14 residues. CDR3 coding DNA: TGTGCCAGCAGTTTATGGGGGCGCAATCAGCCCCAGCATTTT. Translating it yields CASSLWGRNQPQHF. The variable domain in full, with the rest retrieved from reference TRBV28 and TRBJ1-5, is DVKVTQSSRYLVKRTGEKVFLECVQDMDHENMFWYRQDPGLGLRLIYFSYDVKMKEKGDIPEGYSVSREKKERFSLILESASTNQTSMYLCASSLWGRNQPQHFGDGTRLSIL.

This chain connects TRBV21-1 to TRBJ2-5; the table gives TRBD2 as D, unverified against the DNA. TRBV21-1 is reported as a pseudogene. This CDR3 contains 16 residues. The CDR3 is CASSKVGGPSRETQYF. In DNA, the CDR3 is TGTGCCAGCAGCAAGGTGGGAGGGCCCTCCAGGGAGACCCAGTACTTC.

The chain is built from TRBV19 and TRBJ2-7; 7 bases map to TRBD1. CDR1 and CDR2 from the germline V gene are LNHDA and SQIVND (reference sequence). The length of the CDR3 is 15 residues. Unmatched junction bases numbered 9, after V lost 5 bases and J lost 2 bases. CDR3 bases: TGTGCCAGTAGTTTGTCCGGGACAGCCACCTACGAGCAGTACTTC. This sequence encodes CASSLSGTATYEQYF.

This chain uses TRBV7-2 with TRBJ1-1; 7 bases match TRBD1. With 2 bases clipped from V and 0 bases from J, the junction kept 9 bases outside the gene matches. Germline loops: CDR1 SGHTA, CDR2 FQGNSA. The CDR3 has 17 amino acids. CDR3 DNA sequence: TGTGCCAGCAGCTTAATCTCGGGGACAGCAATGAACACTGAAGCTTTCTTT. It translates to CASSLISGTAMNTEAFF. Complete variable domain (other parts from reference TRBV7-2 and TRBJ1-1): GAGVSQSPSNKVTEKGKDVELRCDPISGHTALYWYRQSLGQGLEFLIYFQGNSAPDKSGLPSDRFSAERTGGSVSTLTIQRTQQEDSAVYLCASSLISGTAMNTEAFFGQGTRLTVV.

The rearrangement uses TRBV3-1 (or the pseudogene TRBV3-2) and TRBJ2-1, with D unresolved. The CDR3 length is 14 residues. V was pared by 1 base and J by 5 bases, with 9 bases between. Per germline, CDR1 LGHDT and CDR2 YNNKEL (reference sequence). The CDR3 region is CASSQVSFNNEQFF. The CDR3, as DNA: TGTGCCAGCAGCCAAGTTTCCTTTAACAATGAGCAGTTCTTC.

The V gene is TRBV5-1, the J gene TRBJ1-6; D perhaps matches TRBD1 (6 bases). The V end lost 1 base, the J end lost 9 bases, and 14 bases lay between the germline ends. Germline-derived CDR1 and CDR2 are SGHRS and YFSETQ. The CDR3 consists of 15 residues. In DNA form, the CDR3 reads TGCGCCAGCAGCTTGTATCTACAGGGTATTTCACCCCTCCACTTT. Protein: CASSLYLQGISPLHF.

The gene calls are TRBV7-6 and TRBJ1-5; no definite D call. Germline V gene lookup returns CDR1 SGHVS and CDR2 FNYEAQ. The ends were cut back, 2 bases at V and 3 bases at J, with 8 bases in the middle. This CDR3 contains 14 residues. The CDR3 sequence is CASSLSRFNQPQHF. For the CDR3, the DNA is TGTGCCAGCAGCTTAAGCCGGTTCAATCAGCCCCAGCATTTT.

The J gene is TRBJ2-1, the V gene TRBV2; 9 nucleotides line up with TRBD2. The CDR3 loop spans 12 amino acids. Losses at the gene ends were 7 bases for V and 9 bases for J; bases not matched to a gene: 4. Germline values: CDR1 SNHLY, CDR2 FYNNEI. The CDR3 DNA sequence: TGTGCCAGCATGCTAGCGGGGCGTGAGCAGTTCTTC. This translates into CASMLAGREQFF.

CDR3 region: CASSWSGAASYEQYF. The CDR3 region has the DNA TGTGCCAGCAGCTGGAGCGGGGCCGCCTCCTACGAGCAGTACTTC. V is TRBV7-9 and J is TRBJ2-7; 7 bases map to TRBD2. Trimming cost V 4 bases and J 0 bases; bases outside gene matches: 6. The CDR3 sequence is 15 residues long. The germline V gene has CDR1 SEHNR and CDR2 FQNEAQ (reference sequence).

The chain links TRBV5-1 to TRBJ1-2; 7 bases fit TRBD1. V gave up 4 bases and J gave up 3 bases; unmatched junction bases: 15. Per germline, CDR1 SGHRS and CDR2 YFSETQ. The CDR3 totals 17 residues. In DNA form, the CDR3 reads TGCGCCAGCAGCCCCGGGACAGTCCTAATATGGGACTATGGCTACACCTTC. Protein sequence: CASSPGTVLIWDYGYTF.

V is TRBV29-1 and J is TRBJ2-5; possible D gene TRBD2, 7 bases. The CDR3 has 12 amino acids. Trimming stripped 3 bases from V and 4 bases from J, with 9 bases between. Germline V lookup: CDR1 SQVTM, CDR2 ANQGSEA. In nucleotides, the CDR3 is TGCAGCGTTGAGGGGGGGCGAGAGACCCAGTACTTC. It yields the protein CSVEGGRETQYF.

The chain is built from TRBV7-2 and TRBJ2-5; 8 bases line up with TRBD1. Trimming at V came to 5 bases and at J to 1 base, leaving 3 bases not matched to a gene. Germline V lookup: CDR1 SGHTA, CDR2 FQGNSA. The CDR3 runs 14 residues. The CDR3 coding sequence is TGTGCCAGCAGCAGCAGGGGGCTCCAAGAGACCCAGTACTTC. Its translation is CASSSRGLQETQYF.